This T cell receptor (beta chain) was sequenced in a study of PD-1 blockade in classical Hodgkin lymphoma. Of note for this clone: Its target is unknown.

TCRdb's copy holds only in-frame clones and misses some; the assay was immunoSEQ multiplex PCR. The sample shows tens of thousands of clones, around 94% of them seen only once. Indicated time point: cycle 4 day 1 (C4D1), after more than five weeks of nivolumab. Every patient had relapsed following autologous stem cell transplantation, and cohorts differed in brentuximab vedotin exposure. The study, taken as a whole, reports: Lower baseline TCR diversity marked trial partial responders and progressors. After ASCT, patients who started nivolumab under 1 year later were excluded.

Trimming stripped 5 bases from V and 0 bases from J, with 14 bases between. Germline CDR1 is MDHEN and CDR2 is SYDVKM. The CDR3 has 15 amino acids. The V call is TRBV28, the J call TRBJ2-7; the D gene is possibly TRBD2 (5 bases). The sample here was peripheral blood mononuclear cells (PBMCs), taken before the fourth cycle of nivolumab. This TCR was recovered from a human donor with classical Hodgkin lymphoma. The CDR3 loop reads CASSRESGNSYEQYF. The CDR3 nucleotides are TGTGCCAGCAGTCGTGAAAGCGGAAACTCCTACGAGCAGTACTTC. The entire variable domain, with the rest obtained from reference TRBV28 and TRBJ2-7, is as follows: DVKVTQSSRYLVKRTGEKVFLECVQDMDHENMFWYRQDPGLGLRLIYFSYDVKMKEKGDIPEGYSVSREKKERFSLILESASTNQTSMYLCASSRESGNSYEQYFGPGTRLTVT.